This TCR beta chain was sequenced during a study of identical twins. Notes on the study in general: Models underestimated how often monozygotic twins shared out-of-frame TCR alpha. It was cross-sectional statistical analysis, not following the same donors, that the conclusions relied on. Researchers reported weaker excess twin sharing in beta out-of-frame sequences.

TCRdb used MiXCR to reprocess the 5' RACE reads, holding one entry per CDR3 protein. The table includes roughly 630,000 distinct CDR3 sequences, just over 7% detected once. With respect to this clonotype: As yet, its antigen is unknown.

This same sample was also part of a study on yellow fever vaccine responses in identical twins. This second report adds: Vaccine-induced T cell responses in twins were reportedly observed to appear partly convergent, partly personalized.

Sequencing was carried out using PBMCs. This receptor was identified in a woman under 30 in good health.

CDR3 sequence reads: CASSQPHSGIAANVLTF. The CDR3 DNA sequence: TGTGCCAGCAGTCAACCTCATTCAGGGATAGCTGCCAACGTCCTGACTTTC. The rearrangement joins TRBV27 to TRBJ2-6, with D perhaps TRBD1 (5 bases). The V end lost 5 bases, the J end lost 7 bases, and 21 bases lay between the germline ends. CDR1 is MNHEY, CDR2 SMNVEV, per germline (reference sequence). The CDR3 spans 17 residues.